This T cell receptor (beta chain) stems from a study of control samples from healthy donors and cancer patients. Germline-derived CDR1 and CDR2 are SGHRS and YFSETQ. This CDR3 region has 12 residues. The J segment lost 12 bases and the V segment lost 3 bases, leaving 7 bases of the junction unmatched. Generated by immunoSEQ multiplex PCR, the TCRdb table keeps only in-frame clones and is missing some. The sample shows approximately 65,000 clones, roughly 90% of them seen only once. Sequencing was carried out using PBMCs. The chain recombines TRBV5-1 with TRBJ2-3; 7 bases line up with TRBD1. The source of this sequence is a man in his sixties with lung cancer. CDR3 nucleotide sequence: TGCGCCAGCAGCTCAACAGGGGAAAAACAGTATTTT. It is translated as CASSSTGEKQYF.